This is a list of T cell receptor beta chains from one sample in a study of blood T cell repertoires in COVID-19. Assay used: immunoSEQ multiplex PCR; TCRdb lists only in-frame clones, some missing. In the table there are 45,000 to 65,000 clones, approximately 89% of which are singletons. What was sequenced was peripheral blood. The origin of the receptors is a man aged 80 or over with active or convalescent COVID-19. The CDR3 runs from the conserved cysteine through the conserved F or W. A D gene is named only where the DNA matches it firmly. Rows give clone size only sometimes, using once, few, many, or a class for an expanded clone.

>.|TRBV10-1|TRBJ2-7|once
TGCGCCAGCAGTGACGCTCGGGTCCCCTACGAGCAGTACTTC
CASSDARVPYEQYF
>.|TRBV10-3|TRBJ1-1|.
TGTGCCATCAGTGAGAGCGGGGGTGGAACTGAAGCTTTCTTT
CAISESGGGTEAFF
>.|TRBV6-1|TRBJ1-2|.
TGTGCCAGCAGTGAACGATCCGGGATCCTAAACTATGGCTACACCTTC
CASSERSGILNYGYTF
>.|TRBV6-5|TRBJ1-2|.
TGTGCCAGCAGTTGGACATCCGGCTACACCTTC
CASSWTSGYTF
>TRBD1|TRBV27|TRBJ1-6|.
TGTGCCAGCAGTTTAGTGGCAGGGGGGAGAAATTCACCCCTCCACTTT
CASSLVAGGRNSPLHF
>.|TRBV9|TRBJ1-2|.
TGTGCCAGCGCCTTGGAGTCGGTTGCTAACTATGGCTACACCTTC
CASALESVANYGYTF
>TRBD1|TRBV6-5|TRBJ2-7|.
TGTGCCAGCAGTAACAGGGGGCCTGCCTACGAGCAGTACTTC
CASSNRGPAYEQYF
>.|TRBV7-2|TRBJ1-1|.
TGTGCCAGCAGCTTAGCTGTAAACAGTCTTGGCACTGAAGCTTTCTTT
CASSLAVNSLGTEAFF
>TRBD1|TRBV7-2|TRBJ2-7|.
TGTGCCAGCAGCTTAAGGCGCAGGGGGTACGAGCGGTACTTC
CASSLRRRGYERYF
>.|TRBV18|TRBJ1-3|.
TGTGCCAGCTCACCACTAACGGGGTCCGGAAACACCATATATTTT
CASSPLTGSGNTIYF
>.|TRBV14|TRBJ1-1|.
TGTGCCAGCAGCCCGAGCCTGGGGGGGGAGAACACTGAAGCTTTCTTT
CASSPSLGGENTEAFF
>.|TRBV7-2|TRBJ1-1|.
TGTGCCAGCAGCTCATGGGGCGGGAACACTGAAGCTTTCTTT
CASSSWGGNTEAFF
>.|TRBV7-9|TRBJ2-5|.
TGTGCCAGCAGCTTAGAGGGGGACCTTCAAGAGACCCAGTACTTC
CASSLEGDLQETQYF
>.|TRBV19|TRBJ2-7|.
TGTGCCAGTAGTCTTCAAGGACCCGGGGGACTCTACGAGCAGTACTTC
CASSLQGPGGLYEQYF
>.|TRBV7-9|TRBJ2-4|.
TGTGCCAGCAGCCCCACCCTCTCGGCAGGGGTTGCCAAAAACATTCAGTACTTC
CASSPTLSAGVAKNIQYF
>.|TRBV7-2|TRBJ2-6|once
TGTGCCAGCAGCTCGGGACAACTCTCTGGGGCCAACGTCCTGACTTTC
CASSSGQLSGANVLTF
>.|TRBV30|TRBJ1-2|.
TGTGCCTGGAGTGTAAGTCCAGTATATGGCTACACCTTC
CAWSVSPVYGYTF
>.|TRBV28|TRBJ2-7|.
TGTGCCAGCAGTCCCAGGACAGCTCCCTACGAGCAGTACTTC
CASSPRTAPYEQYF
>.|TRBV28|TRBJ1-1|.
TGTGCCAGCAGTGCCCCGCAGGGAATGGTGACTGAAGCTTTCTTT
CASSAPQGMVTEAFF
>.|TRBV19|TRBJ1-5|.
TGTGCCAGTAGTATCGATCGCAGGGCCCAACCCCAGCATTTT
CASSIDRRAQPQHF
>TRBD1|TRBV28|TRBJ2-2|.
TGTGCCAGCAGTTCTCAGGACAGGGGAATCGCCGGGGAGCTGTTTTTT
CASSSQDRGIAGELFF
>TRBD1|TRBV7-2|TRBJ2-7|once
TGTGCCAGCAGCCACGGGACAGGGGGTAGGGAGCAGTACTTC
CASSHGTGGREQYF